This T cell receptor (beta chain) was sequenced for a study of cytomegalovirus exposure and HLA in healthy donors. Study-wide findings and caveats: The presence/absence work took it that sequencing depth was about the same across donors. A prior analysis recorded that most TCR beta V segments were productive about 87% or about 30% of the time. TCR beta V- and J-gene trimming was later associated with a missense DCLRE1C variant.

Notes on this clone: What it binds is not known.

The CDR3 runs to 14 residues. V was trimmed by 5 bases and J by 4 bases, leaving 15 bases between them. CDR1 is SGHAT, CDR2 FQNNGV, per germline. Use of 60 Vbeta and 13 Jbeta primers characterized the PCR. The repertoire was sequenced with immunoSEQ multiplex PCR; TCRdb's copy has only in-frame clones and lacks some. This sample's table reports under 75,000 clones. The chain carries TRBV11-2 and TRBJ2-7; no definite D call. The material sequenced was PBMCs. This clonotype was obtained from a female donor in good health and CMV-seropositive. The CDR3 coding sequence is TGTGCCAGCAGCCCAGAAAACCAGGTATACGAGCAGTACTTC. Its protein product is CASSPENQVYEQYF.